This T cell receptor beta chain was retrieved from a study of blood T cell repertoires in COVID-19 (dated by TCRdb to about 2020). With regard to the full study: Samples covering the acute and convalescent phases of COVID-19 were provided by collaborators in the United States, Italy and Spain. The prospective study material was composed of cDNA or gDNA derived from T cells, B-cell-depleted T cells, or PBMCs. The dataset comprised deeply sampled blood TCRbeta repertoires from subjects exposed to, actively infected with, or recovered from COVID-19. The repertoires were released in a freely available public database intended as a resource for research on the immune response to SARS-CoV-2. Samples were obtained from the ongoing ImmuneRACE study (first 160 participants) and from about 1,300 subjects provided by 6 global collaborators. Nearly every sample came with metadata listing a de-identified subject ID, COVID-19 status, age in years and sex. Where available, HLA class I and class II types were taken from metadata supplied by the sample provider and were not determined by assay-based typing.

Whole blood was collected in K2EDTA tubes by collaborating institutions according to the institutions' own protocols. For TCRbeta analysis, collaborator samples were shipped as frozen whole blood, as isolated PBMCs, or as DNA extracted from either sample type. TCRbeta CDR3 regions were amplified from genomic DNA by means of the immunoSEQ Assay, a bias-controlled multiplex PCR. In the paper's pipeline: Within the assay, amplification of reference gene primers was used to estimate how many nucleated cells each sample contained. To quantify the absolute abundance of each unique TCRbeta CDR3 rearrangement, sequence reads were collapsed and filtered. For each sample, productive Simpson clonality was calculated as the square root of Simpson's diversity index across productive rearrangements. The table was pulled from immuneACCESS by TCRdb, which kept in-frame rearrangements only. Such tables lose some clones; where checked, under half of the loss comes from unresolved V genes, and the rest has no known cause. V and J calls and clone size are given by that table; D and trimming were obtained from the DNA. The sample contains about 280,000 clones, 75% to 90% of them found a single time. The ten largest make up about 10% of the sample.

Study-wide conclusions, independent of this receptor: The amount of clinical and demographic metadata varied by source and participant and was provided uncurated.

CDR1 SGHDN and CDR2 FVKESK were looked up in the germline V gene. The CDR3 runs 11 residues from the cysteine to the phenylalanine. The retained sequence is limited to the CDR3, 33 bases, with the frame set at the first base. V is pared back by 10 bases and J by 1 base, with 7 bases lying between the germline termini. This clone was observed a few times. The antigen this receptor binds is unknown. No base quality information exists; no much larger clone differs at one position. The TCR sequence derives from a woman between 65 and 79 years old with acute or convalescent COVID-19. The sequenced sample was peripheral blood. This chain is built from TRBV14 and TRBJ1-1, with an unclear D gene assignment. CDR3 protein: CATAQNTEAFF. The bases are TGTGCCACCGCACAGAACACTGAAGCTTTCTTT.